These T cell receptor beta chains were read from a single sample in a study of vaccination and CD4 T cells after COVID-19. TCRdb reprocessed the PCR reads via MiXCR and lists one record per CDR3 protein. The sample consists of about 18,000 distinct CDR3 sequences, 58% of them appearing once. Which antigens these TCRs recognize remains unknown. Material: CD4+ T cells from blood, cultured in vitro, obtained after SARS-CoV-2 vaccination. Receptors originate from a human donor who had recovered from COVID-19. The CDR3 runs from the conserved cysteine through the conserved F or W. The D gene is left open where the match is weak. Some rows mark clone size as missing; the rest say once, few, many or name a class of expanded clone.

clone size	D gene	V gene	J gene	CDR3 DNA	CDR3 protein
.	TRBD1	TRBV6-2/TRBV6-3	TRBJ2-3	TGTGCCAGCAGCGAGAGGGGACAGGGGACAGATACGCAGTATTTT	CASSERGQGTDTQYF
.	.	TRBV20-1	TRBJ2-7	TGCAGTGCTAGAGCCCAGGGGGGACACTACTACGAGCAGTACTTC	CSARAQGGHYYEQYF
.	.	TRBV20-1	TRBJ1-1	TGCAGTGCTAGAGTTCCCTGGGGGGGGAACACTGAAGCTTTCTTT	CSARVPWGGNTEAFF
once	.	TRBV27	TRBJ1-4	TGTGCCAGCAGTTTACGAGGGGGAGAAGGGAGGATTGAAAAACTGTTTTTT	CASSLRGGEGRIEKLFF
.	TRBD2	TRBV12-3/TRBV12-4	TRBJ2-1	TGTGCCAGCCGACTAGCGGGATCCTACAATGAGCAGTTCTTC	CASRLAGSYNEQFF
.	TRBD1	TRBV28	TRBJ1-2	TGTGCCAGCAGCCCCGGGACAGGGACTCCCTATGGCTACACCTTC	CASSPGTGTPYGYTF
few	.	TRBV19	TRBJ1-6	TGTGCCAGTAGTTCAGGGCAGGACGGAAATTCACCCCTCCACTTT	CASSSGQDGNSPLHF
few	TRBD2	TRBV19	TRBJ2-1	TGTGCCGTGGGGACTAGCGGGAACAATGAGCAGTTCTTC	CAVGTSGNNEQFF
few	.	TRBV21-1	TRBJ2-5	TGTGCCAGCAGCAAAGACAACGGTCCGAGTCCGTGGAGGACCCAGTACTTC	CASSKDNGPSPWRTQYF
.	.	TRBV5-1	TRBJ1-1	TGCGCCAGCAGCTTGGTTGGGACTGAAGCTTTCTTT	CASSLVGTEAFF
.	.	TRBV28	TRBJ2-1	TGTGCCAGCAGTCCCCCCCAGGCCGTATACAATGAGCAGTTCTTC	CASSPPQAVYNEQFF
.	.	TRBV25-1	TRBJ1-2	TGTGCCAGCGGATCGGACAGCTCCTATGGCTACACCTTC	CASGSDSSYGYTF
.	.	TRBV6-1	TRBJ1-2	TGTGCCAGCAAATCAGCAGTACTCTATGGCTACACCTTC	CASKSAVLYGYTF
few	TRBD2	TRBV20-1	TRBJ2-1	TGCAGTGCTTACAGACTAGCGGGAGGTGACAATGAGCAGTTCTTC	CSAYRLAGGDNEQFF
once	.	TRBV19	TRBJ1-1	TGTGCCAGTACCCCTCTGGCGTTTGGTGAAGCTTTCTTT	CASTPLAFGEAFF
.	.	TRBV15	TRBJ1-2	TGTGCCACCAGCAGAGGAGGAGTCAGAAACTATGGCTACACCTTC	CATSRGGVRNYGYTF
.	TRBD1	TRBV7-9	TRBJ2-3	TGTGCCAGCAGCTTTAGGGACAGGGGGCGCGTTACGCAGTATTTT	CASSFRDRGRVTQYF
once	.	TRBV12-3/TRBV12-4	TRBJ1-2	TGTGCCAGCAGTTTAACCCGGGACTATGGCTACACCTTC	CASSLTRDYGYTF
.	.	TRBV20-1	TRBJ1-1	TGCAGTGCTAGGGCCAGGGGGAACACTGAAGCTTTCTTT	CSARARGNTEAFF
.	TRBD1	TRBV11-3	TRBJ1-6	TGTGCCAGCAGCTTAGATCTTGCGATCGGGACAGAGAATTCACCCCTCCACTTT	CASSLDLAIGTENSPLHF
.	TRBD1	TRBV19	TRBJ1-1	TGTGCCAGTAGTCTCCGGGACAGGGCGAACACTGAAGCTTTCTTT	CASSLRDRANTEAFF
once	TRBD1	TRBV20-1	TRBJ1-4	TGCAGTGCTTCCGGGGGAGACAGGGGGCAAAAACTGTTTTTT	CSASGGDRGQKLFF
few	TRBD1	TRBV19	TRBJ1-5	TGTGCCAGTAGTATAGGGGGACAGGCAACGGGTGGTCCCCAGCATTTT	CASSIGGQATGGPQHF
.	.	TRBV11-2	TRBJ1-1	TGTGCCAGCAGCTTAAGATTCGGGGGTACTGAAGCTTTCTTT	CASSLRFGGTEAFF
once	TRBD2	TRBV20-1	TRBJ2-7	TGCAGTTCTAACCCCGCGAGAGCGGGAGTTCCTCTACTTAGCTTC	CSSNPARAGVPLLSF
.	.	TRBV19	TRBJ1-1	TGTGCCAGTAGTATAGAGGGCAGGCTGAACACTGAAGCTTTCTTT	CASSIEGRLNTEAFF
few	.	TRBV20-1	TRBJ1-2	TGCAGTGCTAGAGATCAGACAGGTTATGGCTACACCTTC	CSARDQTGYGYTF
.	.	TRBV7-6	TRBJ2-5	TGTGCCAGCAGCTTAGCCTCGGCAGGGGGAGGGCAAGAGACCCAGTACTTC	CASSLASAGGGQETQYF
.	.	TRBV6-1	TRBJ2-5	TGTGCCAGCAGTGAAGGACAGCAAGAGACCCAGTACTTC	CASSEGQQETQYF
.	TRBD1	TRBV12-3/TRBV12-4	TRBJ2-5	TGTGCCAGCAGTGCCGGGACAGGGGATTCTGAGACCCAGTACTTC	CASSAGTGDSETQYF
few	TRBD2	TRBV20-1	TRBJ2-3	TGCAGTGCTAGACCTCATACTAGCGGGGTGGGGACAGATACGCAGTATTTT	CSARPHTSGVGTDTQYF
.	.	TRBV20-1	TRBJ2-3	TGCAGTGCGGCGACAAATGTCGCAGATACGCAGTATTTT	CSAATNVADTQYF
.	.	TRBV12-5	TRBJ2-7	TGTGCTAGTGGTTTGGTACGAACGGGTGTGTACGAGCAGTACTTC	CASGLVRTGVYEQYF
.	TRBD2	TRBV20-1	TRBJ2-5	TGCAGTGCTCATACTAGCGGGAGGTTCCAGGAGACCCAGTACTTC	CSAHTSGRFQETQYF
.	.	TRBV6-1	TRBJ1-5	TGTGCCAGCAGTGGGCATAGCAATCAGCCCCAGCATTTT	CASSGHSNQPQHF
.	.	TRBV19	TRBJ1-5	TGTGCCAGTAGTATCAGTAGCAATCAGCCCCAGCATTTT	CASSISSNQPQHF
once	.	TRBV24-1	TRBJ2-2	TGTGCCACCAGTGATCACAGGGCGAACACCGGGGAGCTGTTTTTT	CATSDHRANTGELFF